The present entry profiles one T cell receptor beta chain with its context. Every one of the donors was a Caucasian adult that lived in Nashville, Tennessee. Method: immunoSEQ multiplex PCR; TCRdb's copy keeps in-frame clones and lacks some. The sample contains roughly 2.2 million clones, about 90% of which appear only once. These data are taken from a study of shared clonotypes between healthy human individuals. Study summary: Three plates each covered CD4 naive and memory; CD8 naive two, CD8 memory one.

V was trimmed by 2 bases and J by 10 bases, leaving 15 bases between them. Germline CDR1 is MNHEY and CDR2 is SVGAGI. CDR3 length: 13 amino acids. Material for sequencing was naive CD4+ T cells from PBMCs. Subset described: CD45RA+ positively selected. This receptor was obtained from a young man in good health. Some clones in this sample may be carry-over from other donors' samples. The chain links TRBV6-5 to TRBJ2-7; tentatively, D is TRBD1 or TRBD2 (5 bases each). This CDR3 is CASSYRDAARQYF. As DNA, the CDR3 is TGTGCCAGCAGTTACCGGGACGCGGCGCGCCAGTACTTC.